This T cell receptor beta chain was retrieved from a study of T cell clones after liver transplantation. As for the study in general: A pre-transplant mixed lymphocyte reaction with TCRbeta sequencing defined graft-donor-reactive clones followed in post-transplant blood. Three of the eight recipients were HCV-positive; the rest had non-autoimmune, non-viral transplant indications.

V lost 1 base and J 5 bases, leaving 16 bases between the germline ends. The CDR3 covers 15 residues. CDR1 and CDR2 (germline): SQVTM, ANQGSEA. Sequencing used immunoSEQ multiplex PCR; TCRdb keeps in-frame clones, though not all of them. The sample lists over 60,000 clones, 75% to 90% occurring once. Thawed unstimulated PBMCs were FACS-sorted by CD3, CD4 and CD8 into two populations. J is TRBJ2-3 and V is TRBV29-1; D tentatively fits TRBD1 or TRBD2 (5 bases each). This material consisted of CD4+ T cells from blood, taken before liver transplant. This TCR came from a human donor who received a liver transplant. The CDR3 loop is CSVEGGPGGGDTQYF. CDR3 DNA sequence: TGCAGCGTTGAAGGGGGTCCTGGGGGTGGAGATACGCAGTATTTT.